Listed here are 8 T cell receptor beta chains from one sample, sequenced in a study of T cells in narcolepsy listed by TCRdb under 2018. Preparation of the library involved the immunoSEQ multiplex PCR assay. Held by TCRdb, this immuneACCESS table contains in-frame sequences only and omits some clones. Under half of the omission traces to an unresolved V gene where checked; the cause of the rest is unknown. The sample records about 34,000 clones, around 78% of which are singletons. The ten biggest clones cover roughly 1.2% of the sample. The material sequenced was CD45RA- memory CD4+ T cells from PBMCs. Per the publication, the cell subset or site label means: memory T cells sorted ex vivo from peripheral blood. All receptors derive from a human donor with narcolepsy.

V and J are TRBV30 and TRBJ2-3, with D perhaps given as TRBD1 or TRBD2 (5 bases each). The V gene lost 5 bases and the J gene lost 5 bases, with 17 bases spanning the gap. The CDR3 has 14 amino acids. Germline V lookup: CDR1 GTSNPN, CDR2 SVGIG (reference sequence). The CDR3 DNA reads TGTGCCTGGTCGGCCCTTTCAGGGAGAGATACGCAGTATTTT. It yields the protein CAWSALSGRDTQYF.

V and J are TRBV9 and TRBJ2-2, with a possible D match to TRBD2 (6 bases). The CDR3 covers 19 residues. Germline CDR1 reads SGDLS; CDR2 reads YYNGEE. The ends were cut back, 6 bases at V and 6 bases at J, with 30 bases in the middle. Written as DNA, the CDR3 is TGTGCCAGCACCCCAATCGGTGGGGCGGGGCTAGACCCCTCCGGGGAGCTGTTTTTT. As protein: CASTPIGGAGLDPSGELFF. The variable domain in full, completed from reference TRBV9 and TRBJ2-2, reads DSGVTQTPKHLITATGQRVTLRCSPRSGDLSVYWYQQSLDQGLQFLIQYYNGEERAKGNILERFSAQQFPDLHSELNLSSLELGDSALYFCASTPIGGAGLDPSGELFFGEGSRLTVL.

The chain has TRBV29-1 and TRBJ1-1; D call uncertain. Germline V gene lookup returns CDR1 SQVTM and CDR2 ANQGSEA. The germline V and J ends were trimmed by 4 bases and 5 bases, with 11 bases remaining between them. The CDR3 spans 12 residues. The CDR3 nucleotides are TGCAGCGTTGCCGCCGCGGGGACTGAAGCTTTCTTT. Residues: CSVAAAGTEAFF.

The V gene is TRBV11-2, the J gene TRBJ1-3, with D uncertain. The CDR3 is 17 amino acids. V lost 5 bases to trimming and J lost 0 bases, with 17 bases between them. Per germline, CDR1 SGHAT and CDR2 FQNNGV. The CDR3 sequence: CASSILPGGGSGNTIYF. DNA for the CDR3: TGTGCCAGCAGCATACTGCCCGGCGGAGGCTCTGGAAACACCATATATTTT.

The CDR3 bases are TGTGCCAGCAGGGGGCCAGGGGAGACAGATACGCAGTATTTT. This sequence encodes CASRGPGETDTQYF. The chain employs TRBV6-6 and TRBJ2-3; TRBD1 is a possible D gene (6 bases). Trimming took off 6 bases at V and 3 bases at J, with 13 bases between the two ends. The CDR3 is 14 residues long. Germline-derived CDR1 and CDR2 are MNHNY and SVGAGI (reference sequence).

The V gene is TRBV5-1, the J gene TRBJ1-2; maybe TRBD1 (6 bases). There are 14 residues in the CDR3. Deletions cut 4 bases from V and 1 base from J, with 11 bases between. Germline V CDR1 and CDR2: SGHRS, YFSETQ. CDR3 residues: CASSRGGGNYGYTF. The CDR3 coding sequence is TGCGCCAGCAGCCGAGGGGGTGGTAACTATGGCTACACCTTC.

V gene TRBV29-1 combines with J gene TRBJ2-3; 14 bases fit TRBD2. Looked up from germline, CDR1 is SQVTM and CDR2 is ANQGSEA. The CDR3 consists of 14 residues. J gave up 5 bases and V 7 bases, and 5 bases lay outside the gene matches. In DNA form, the CDR3 reads TGCAGCGCCCTAGGACTAGCGGGAGGAGATACGCAGTATTTT. Amino acids: CSALGLAGGDTQYF.

This CDR3 is CASSEGLAVVEQYF. Here the CDR3 DNA reads TGCGCCAGCAGTGAGGGACTAGCGGTTGTCGAGCAGTACTTC. This chain joins TRBV5-1 and TRBJ2-7, with 11 bases identical to TRBD2. Germline loops: CDR1 SGHRS, CDR2 YFSETQ. Trimming took 5 bases from V and 6 from J; bases not matched to a gene: 7. The CDR3 extends over 14 amino acids.